This T cell receptor beta chain was observed in a study of OX40 agonist ivuxolimab in advanced cancers. About the study: Ivuxolimab was administered intravenously to patients at 0.01 to 10 mg/kg every 2 weeks. Patients assigned to dose escalation were diagnosed with hepatocellular carcinoma, melanoma, renal cell or head and neck cancer.

Germline-derived CDR1 and CDR2 are LNHDA and SQIVND (reference sequence). Trimming took off 0 bases at V and 9 bases at J, with 15 bases between the two ends. The CDR3 consists of 15 residues. The method was immunoSEQ multiplex PCR; TCRdb's version includes in-frame clones alone and lacks a portion of them. Here the sample spans 70,000 to 75,000 clones, 80% to 95% being singletons. The material was CD4+ or CD8+ T cells sorted from blood, obtained in a trial of the OX40 agonist ivuxolimab. J is TRBJ1-5 and V is TRBV19; D remains unclear. This clonotype was obtained from an adult with an advanced solid tumor such as melanoma, head and neck, liver or kidney cancer. The CDR3 region has the DNA TGTGCCAGTAGTATAGATCGAGACAAAGTTTGGCCCCAGCATTTT. Its translation: CASSIDRDKVWPQHF.